This passage covers 27 T cell receptor beta chains from one sample sequenced in a study of blood T cell repertoires in COVID-19. Some clones are missing from TCRdb's copy, which holds only in-frame ones; the method was immunoSEQ multiplex PCR. Here the sample spans roughly 120,000 clones, 70% to 85% being singletons. The sequenced sample consisted of peripheral blood. Receptor source: a human donor with acute or convalescent COVID-19. The donor label of this sample is uncertain.

This sequence joins TRBV7-9 and TRBJ2-6, with D unclear. The CDR3 covers 14 residues. Per germline, CDR1 SEHNR and CDR2 FQNEAQ (reference sequence). The germline V and J ends were trimmed by 1 base and 2 bases, with 3 bases remaining between them. As DNA, the CDR3 is TGTGCCAGCAGCTTAGATACTGGGGCCAACGTCCTGACTTTC. Its translation is CASSLDTGANVLTF.

The rearrangement joins TRBV13 to TRBJ2-5, with 10 bases lining up with TRBD1. Looked up from germline, CDR1 is PRHDT and CDR2 is FYEKMQ (reference sequence). The CDR3 extends over 15 amino acids. J lost 5 bases, V lost 5 bases, and 8 bases had no gene match. The CDR3: CASSPRDRGSETQYF. The CDR3 DNA reads as TGTGCCAGCAGCCCCCGGGACAGGGGTTCGGAGACCCAGTACTTC.

The chain employs TRBV5-1 and TRBJ1-2; 7 nucleotides agree with TRBD1. J gave up 7 bases and V 4 bases, and 7 bases lay outside the gene matches. The V gene's germline CDR1 is SGHRS and CDR2 YFSETQ. The CDR3 is 13 amino acids. The CDR3 spells CASSPDRAIGYTF. CDR3 DNA sequence: TGCGCCAGCAGCCCTGACAGGGCTATTGGCTACACCTTC.

This clone was recorded only once. V gene TRBV20-1 combines with J gene TRBJ1-1, with a weak D call TRBD1 (5 bases). V gave up 3 bases and J gave up 6 bases, with 17 bases separating them. The germline V gene encodes CDR1 DFQATT and CDR2 SNEGSKA (reference sequence). This CDR3 comprises 14 residues. The DNA for the CDR3 is TGCAGTGCTAGTTTCCGGTGGGGGGAGGCTGAAGCTTTCTTT. Its translation is CSASFRWGEAEAFF.

This clone came up once. This chain connects TRBV30 to TRBJ1-5, with 7 bases matching TRBD1. CDR1 GTSNPN and CDR2 SVGIG come from the germline V gene (reference sequence). V lost 3 bases and J lost 4; bases outside the gene matches: 6. This CDR3 contains 14 residues. The CDR3 DNA is TGTGCCTGGAGCGCCGACAGGGATAATCAGCCCCAGCATTTT. As protein: CAWSADRDNQPQHF. Together with reference TRBV30 and TRBJ1-5, the CDR3 gives the full variable domain: SQTIHQWPATLVQPVGSPLSLECTVEGTSNPNLYWYRQAAGRGLQLLFYSVGIGQISSEVPQNLSASRPQDRQFILSSKKLLLSDSGFYLCAWSADRDNQPQHFGDGTRLSIL.

The chain couples TRBV3-1 (or the pseudogene TRBV3-2) to TRBJ2-1; 8 nucleotides match TRBD1. Per the germline V gene, CDR1 is LGHDT and CDR2 is YNNKEL (reference sequence). The V and J ends lost 6 bases and 7 bases, in that order; junction bases with no gene match: 2. CDR3 length equals 12 residues. The CDR3 spells CASSRTGNEQFF. CDR3 DNA: TGTGCCAGCAGTCGGACAGGGAATGAGCAGTTCTTC.

The chain links TRBV12-5 to TRBJ2-7; perhaps TRBD2 as D (5 bases). The ends were cut back, 5 bases at V and 5 bases at J, with 10 bases in the middle. The CDR3 covers 12 residues. CDR1 LGHNT and CDR2 FRNRAP come from the germline V gene. CDR3 nucleotide sequence: TGTGCTAGTGGTCGGACGGAGGACGAGCAGTACTTC. The encoded protein is CASGRTEDEQYF.

This chain connects TRBV7-2 to TRBJ2-7; D may be TRBD2 (5 bases). This CDR3 region has 14 residues. Germline values: CDR1 SGHTA, CDR2 FQGNSA. V was shortened by 2 bases and J by 0 bases, with 8 bases between the two germline ends. CDR3 coding DNA: TGTGCCAGCAGCTTAACGGGAAGCTCCTACGAGCAGTACTTC. It codes for CASSLTGSSYEQYF.

The gene calls are TRBV24-1 and TRBJ2-3; 11 bases match TRBD2. The length of the CDR3 is 14 residues. The germline V gene has CDR1 KGHDR and CDR2 SFDVKD. V gave up 5 bases and J gave up 12 bases; unmatched junction bases: 9. The CDR3 DNA follows: TGTGCCACCAGTGGCGCCGGGACTAGCGGTTCTCAGTATTTT. Protein sequence: CATSGAGTSGSQYF.

The gene calls are TRBV6-2 or TRBV6-3 and TRBJ2-2; 9 nucleotides align to TRBD1. Germline assignment: CDR1 MNHEY and CDR2 SVGEGT. V was pared by 0 bases and J by 2 bases, with 4 bases of the junction left unmatched. This CDR3 spans 17 amino acids. CDR3 DNA sequence: TGTGCCAGCAGTTACTCGGGACAGGGTTTTAACACCGGGGAGCTGTTTTTT. Encoded protein: CASSYSGQGFNTGELFF.

V usage is TRBV4-2 and J usage is TRBJ2-1; TRBD2 matches at 10 bases. V lost 1 base, J lost 4 bases, and 4 bases stayed unmatched. Germline CDR1 reads LGHNA; CDR2 reads YNFKEQ. This CDR3 has 16 residues. CDR3 sequence: CASSQASGGRYNEQFF. Written as DNA, the CDR3 is TGTGCCAGCAGCCAAGCTAGCGGGGGACGTTACAATGAGCAGTTCTTC.

The J gene is TRBJ2-5, the V gene TRBV5-1, with D maybe TRBD2 (5 bases). The CDR3 has 14 residues. Germline V CDR1 and CDR2: SGHRS, YFSETQ. V was clipped by 0 bases and J by 4 bases, with 10 bases between them. The CDR3 region has the DNA TGCGCCAGCAGCTTGGCCGGGAATGTAGAGACCCAGTACTTC. Translation: CASSLAGNVETQYF. Full variable domain (remainder filled in from reference TRBV5-1 and TRBJ2-5): KAGVTQTPRYLIKTRGQQVTLSCSPISGHRSVSWYQQTPGQGLQFLFEYFSETQRNKGNFPGRFSGRQFSNSRSEMNVSTLELGDSALYLCASSLAGNVETQYFGPGTRLLVL.

The chain carries TRBV7-9 and TRBJ2-3; 7 bases are a match to TRBD1. Germline V gene data show CDR1 as SEHNR and CDR2 as FQNEAQ (reference sequence). This CDR3 has 16 residues. The junction had 6 bases not matched to a gene; V was cut back by 3 bases and J by 0 bases. Here the CDR3 DNA reads TGTGCCAGCAGCTTTCGACAGGGTAGAAGCACAGATACGCAGTATTTT. This sequence encodes CASSFRQGRSTDTQYF.

The chain recombines TRBV4-1 with TRBJ1-5; a possible D gene is TRBD1 (5 bases). The ends were cut back, 1 base at V and 3 bases at J, with 13 bases in the middle. CDR3 length: 16 amino acids. The germline V gene encodes CDR1 MGHRA and CDR2 YSYEKL. In nucleotides, the CDR3 is TGCGCCAGCAGCCAAGTATATCCAGGGCTCAATCAGCCCCAGCATTTT. It is translated as CASSQVYPGLNQPQHF.

The chain uses TRBV2 and TRBJ2-2, with 7 positions matching TRBD1. Germline V gene sequence: CDR1 SNHLY, CDR2 FYNNEI. CDR3 length: 16 residues. V was pared by 6 bases and J by 6 bases, with 13 bases of the junction left unmatched. In DNA form, the CDR3 reads TGTGCCAGCAGGCACCTCCGGGACAGCGGCGCCGGGGAGCTGTTTTTT. This encodes CASRHLRDSGAGELFF.

A note on this clone: Other DNA sequences in the sample encode the same CDR3. The CDR3 DNA sequence: TGTGCCACCAGTGATCACCAGGGTCGTGGCTACACCTTC. Amino acid sequence: CATSDHQGRGYTF. The V gene is TRBV24-1, the J gene TRBJ1-2; tentatively, D is TRBD1 (5 bases). The CDR3 covers 13 residues. The V gene lost 3 bases and the J gene lost 7 bases, with 11 bases spanning the gap. Germline CDR1 KGHDR, CDR2 SFDVKD.

The chain recombines TRBV18 with TRBJ2-7; possibly TRBD1 for D (6 bases). Germline V gives CDR1 KGHSH, CDR2 LQKENI. CDR3 length equals 13 residues. V was cut by 3 bases and J by 6 bases, with 12 bases left in between. The CDR3 DNA follows: TGTGCCAGCTCACCGATCCAGGGGAGCGAGCAGTACGTC. Translation: CASSPIQGSEQYV.

The rearrangement joins TRBV10-2 to TRBJ1-5, with 8 bases matching TRBD1. J lost 2 bases, V lost 7 bases, and 4 bases had no gene match. CDR3 length: 14 amino acids. Germline CDR1 and CDR2: WSHSY and SAAADI. The chain's CDR3 is CASKETGGNQPQHF. The CDR3 region has the DNA TGCGCCAGCAAAGAGACAGGGGGCAATCAGCCCCAGCATTTT.

This chain uses TRBV28 with TRBJ2-4, with D tentatively TRBD1 (6 bases). CDR1 and CDR2 (germline): MDHEN, SYDVKM. Trimming took 5 bases from V and 7 from J, leaving 12 bases between them. The CDR3 has 13 residues. For the CDR3, the DNA is TGTGCCAGCAGTCAGGGGTGGAGGAACATTCAGTACTTC. The encoded protein is CASSQGWRNIQYF.

J is TRBJ2-1 and V is TRBV6-5; TRBD2 aligns across 7 bases. The CDR3 totals 15 residues. Germline trimming cut 2 bases from V and 9 bases from J; bases unmatched to any gene: 10. Germline V gene sequence: CDR1 MNHEY, CDR2 SVGAGI. CDR3 DNA sequence: TGTGCCAGCAGTTACCGACCCAGGGTAGCGGGTGAGCAGTTCTTC. Translation: CASSYRPRVAGEQFF.

The rearrangement uses TRBV5-1 and TRBJ2-5, with D possibly being TRBD2 (6 bases). The V gene lost 4 bases and the J gene lost 3 bases, with 10 bases spanning the gap. Germline CDR1 SGHRS, CDR2 YFSETQ. This CDR3 spans 13 amino acids. The CDR3 region is CASSAGRKETQYF. DNA of the CDR3: TGCGCCAGCAGCGCGGGACGGAAAGAGACCCAGTACTTC.

The V call is TRBV11-2, the J call TRBJ2-1; possibly TRBD1 for D (6 bases). Germline V gene data show CDR1 as SGHAT and CDR2 as FQNNGV. This CDR3 is 14 amino acids long. Deletions cut 2 bases from V and 10 bases from J, with 15 bases between. The CDR3 DNA follows: TGTGCCAGCAGCTTAAGTTGGGGGCCTCAGGAGCAGTTCTTC. Translated, it gives CASSLSWGPQEQFF.

The chain links TRBV5-6 to TRBJ1-1, with a tentative D call TRBD1 (5 bases). This CDR3 is built from 15 residues. Germline V lookup: CDR1 SGHDT, CDR2 YYEEEE. Trimming stripped 3 bases from V and 4 bases from J, with 16 bases between. The CDR3, as DNA: TGTGCCAGCAGCTCAACCCGGGGGGAACTCACTGAAGCTTTCTTT. It translates to CASSSTRGELTEAFF.

The gene calls are TRBV4-1 and TRBJ1-5, with D maybe TRBD1 (5 bases). Germline V gives CDR1 MGHRA, CDR2 YSYEKL. The ends were cut back, 4 bases at V and 3 bases at J, with 13 bases in the middle. The CDR3 has 15 residues. The CDR3 reads CASSLLGLVNQPQHF. The DNA of the CDR3 is TGCGCCAGCAGCCTCCTGGGGCTTGTCAATCAGCCCCAGCATTTT.

The V call is TRBV27, the J call TRBJ2-3; tentative D call: TRBD2 (6 bases). Germline CDR1 reads MNHEY; CDR2 reads SMNVEV (reference sequence). The V gene lost 6 bases and the J gene lost 4 bases, with 14 bases spanning the gap. CDR3 length: 14 residues. DNA of the CDR3: TGTGCCAGCAGAAGTGGCGGCGGGGCAGATACGCAGTATTTT. Residues: CASRSGGGADTQYF.

This clone was seen at least ten times. The CDR3 coding sequence is TGTGCCAGTAGTATAGTACAGGGCGGCGAGCAGTACTTC. It yields the protein CASSIVQGGEQYF. The gene calls are TRBV19 and TRBJ2-7; a possible D gene is TRBD1 (6 bases). V lost 1 base and J 6 bases, leaving 10 bases between the germline ends. Looked up from germline, CDR1 is LNHDA and CDR2 is SQIVND (reference sequence). This CDR3 is built from 13 residues.

The CDR3, as DNA: TGCGCCAGCAGCTTGGATGGCGGGGGGGGGACCCAGTACTTC. Translated, it gives CASSLDGGGGTQYF. The chain links TRBV5-1 to TRBJ2-5; 9 positions agree with TRBD2. Germline CDR1 reads SGHRS; CDR2 reads YFSETQ. The CDR3 covers 14 residues. The V segment lost 0 bases and the J segment 7 bases; nucleotides outside the gene matches: 4.